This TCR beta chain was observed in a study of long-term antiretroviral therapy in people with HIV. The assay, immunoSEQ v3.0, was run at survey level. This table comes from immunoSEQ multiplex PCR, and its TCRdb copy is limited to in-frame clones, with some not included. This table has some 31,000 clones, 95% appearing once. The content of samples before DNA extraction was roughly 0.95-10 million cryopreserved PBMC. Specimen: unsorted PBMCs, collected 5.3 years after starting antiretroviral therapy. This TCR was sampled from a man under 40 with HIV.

CDR3: CASSSQTGAPYEQYF. As DNA, the CDR3 is TGTGCCAGCAGCTCGCAGACAGGGGCACCCTACGAGCAGTACTTC. The V call is TRBV5-6, the J call TRBJ2-7; 8 bases align to TRBD1. Germline lookup yields CDR1 SGHDT and CDR2 YYEEEE. V shed 3 bases, J shed 2 bases, and the junction held 7 bases outside the gene matches. This CDR3 region has 15 residues.